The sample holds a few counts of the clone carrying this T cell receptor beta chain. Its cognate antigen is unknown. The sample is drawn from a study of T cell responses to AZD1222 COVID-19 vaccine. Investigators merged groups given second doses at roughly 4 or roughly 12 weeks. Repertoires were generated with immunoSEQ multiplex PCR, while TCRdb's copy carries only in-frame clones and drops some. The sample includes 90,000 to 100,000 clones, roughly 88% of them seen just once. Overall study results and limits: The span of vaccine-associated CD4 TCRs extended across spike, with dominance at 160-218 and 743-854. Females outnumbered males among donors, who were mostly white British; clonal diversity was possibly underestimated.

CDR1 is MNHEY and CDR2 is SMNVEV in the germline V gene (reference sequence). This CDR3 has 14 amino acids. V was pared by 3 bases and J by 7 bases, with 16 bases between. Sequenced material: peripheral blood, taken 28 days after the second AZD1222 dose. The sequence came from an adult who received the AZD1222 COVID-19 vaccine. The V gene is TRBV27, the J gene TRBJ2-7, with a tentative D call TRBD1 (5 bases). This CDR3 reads CASSLGQAVTEQYF. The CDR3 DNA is TGTGCCAGCAGTTTGGGGCAGGCGGTAACAGAGCAGTACTTC.